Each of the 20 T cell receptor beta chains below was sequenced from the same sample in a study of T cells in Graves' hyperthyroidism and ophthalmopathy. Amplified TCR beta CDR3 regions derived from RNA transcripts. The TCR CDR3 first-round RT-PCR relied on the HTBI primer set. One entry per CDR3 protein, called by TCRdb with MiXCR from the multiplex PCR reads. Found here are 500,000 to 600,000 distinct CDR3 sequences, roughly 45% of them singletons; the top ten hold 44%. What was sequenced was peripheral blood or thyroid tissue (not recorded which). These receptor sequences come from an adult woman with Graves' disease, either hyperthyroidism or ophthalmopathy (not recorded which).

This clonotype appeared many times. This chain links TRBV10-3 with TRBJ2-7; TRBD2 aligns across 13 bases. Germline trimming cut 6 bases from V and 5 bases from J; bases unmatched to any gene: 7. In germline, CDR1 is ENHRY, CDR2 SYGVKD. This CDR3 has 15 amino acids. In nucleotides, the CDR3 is TGTGCCATCAGGGCGACTAGCGGGAGGTCCGACGAGCAGTACTTC. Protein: CAIRATSGRSDEQYF.

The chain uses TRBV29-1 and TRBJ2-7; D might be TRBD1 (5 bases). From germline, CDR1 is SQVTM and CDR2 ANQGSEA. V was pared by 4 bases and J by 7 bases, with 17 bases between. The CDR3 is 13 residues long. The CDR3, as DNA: TGCAGCGTTGCGAGGAACCAGGGCAATGAGCAGTACTTC. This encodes CSVARNQGNEQYF.

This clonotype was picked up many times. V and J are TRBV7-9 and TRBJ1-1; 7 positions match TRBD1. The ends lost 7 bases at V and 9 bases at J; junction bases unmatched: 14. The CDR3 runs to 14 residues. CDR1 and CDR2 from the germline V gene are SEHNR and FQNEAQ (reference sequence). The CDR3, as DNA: TGTGCCAGCACCCAATTTGGGACAGTTCAACAAGCTTTCTTT. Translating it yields CASTQFGTVQQAFF.

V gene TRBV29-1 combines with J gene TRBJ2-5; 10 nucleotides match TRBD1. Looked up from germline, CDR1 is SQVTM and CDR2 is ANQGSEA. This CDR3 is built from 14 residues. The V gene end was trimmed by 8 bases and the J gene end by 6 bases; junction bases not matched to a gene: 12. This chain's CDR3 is CSFRQPGQGQTQYF. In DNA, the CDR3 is TGCAGCTTTCGCCAGCCGGGACAGGGGCAGACCCAGTACTTC.

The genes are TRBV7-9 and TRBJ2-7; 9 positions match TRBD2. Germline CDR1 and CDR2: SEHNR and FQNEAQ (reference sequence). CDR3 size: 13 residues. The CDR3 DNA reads TGTGCTAGAGGTATAGCGGGAGACTACGAGCAGTACTTC. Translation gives CARGIAGDYEQYF.

The DNA of the CDR3 is TGCGCCAGCGCCGCGACAGGGGGGTTGAACACTGAAGCTTTCTTT. It is translated as CASAATGGLNTEAFF. The chain links TRBV10-2 to TRBJ1-1, with 9 bases identical to TRBD1. CDR3 length equals 15 residues. V trimming: 8 bases; J trimming: 0 bases; junction bases outside the gene matches: 7. Per the germline V gene, CDR1 is WSHSY and CDR2 is SAAADI.

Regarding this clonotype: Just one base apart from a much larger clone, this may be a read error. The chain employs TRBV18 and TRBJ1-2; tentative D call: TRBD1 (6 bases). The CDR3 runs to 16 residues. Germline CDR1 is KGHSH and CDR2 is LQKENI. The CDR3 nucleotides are TGTGCCGGCTCACCAAGAGGCCCAGGGGAGAACTATGGCTACACCTTC. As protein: CAGSPRGPGENYGYTF.

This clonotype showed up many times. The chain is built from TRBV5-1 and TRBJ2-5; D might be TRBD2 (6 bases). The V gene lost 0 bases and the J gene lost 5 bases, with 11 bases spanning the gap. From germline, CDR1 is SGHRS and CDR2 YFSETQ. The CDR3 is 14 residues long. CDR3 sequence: CASSLGRGEETQYF. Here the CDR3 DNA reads TGCGCCAGCAGCTTGGGGCGGGGAGAGGAGACCCAGTACTTC.

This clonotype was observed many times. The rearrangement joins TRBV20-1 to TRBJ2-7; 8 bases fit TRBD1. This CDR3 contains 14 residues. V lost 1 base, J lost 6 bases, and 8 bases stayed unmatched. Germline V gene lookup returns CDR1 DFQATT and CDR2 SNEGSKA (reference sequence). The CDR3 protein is CSARGVSGGGEQYF. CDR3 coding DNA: TGCAGTGCTAGAGGGGTTTCAGGGGGCGGCGAGCAGTACTTC.

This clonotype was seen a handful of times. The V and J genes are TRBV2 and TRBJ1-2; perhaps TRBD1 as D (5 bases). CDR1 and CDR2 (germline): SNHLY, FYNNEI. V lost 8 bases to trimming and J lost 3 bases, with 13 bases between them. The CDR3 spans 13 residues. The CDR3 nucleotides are TGTGCCAGCGCCCGGGGGATCGACTATGGCTACACCTTC. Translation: CASARGIDYGYTF.

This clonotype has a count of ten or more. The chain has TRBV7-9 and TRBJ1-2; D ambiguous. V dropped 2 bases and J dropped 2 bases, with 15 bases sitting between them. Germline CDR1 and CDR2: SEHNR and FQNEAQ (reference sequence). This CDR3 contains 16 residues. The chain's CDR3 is CASSLWPGLVNYGYTF. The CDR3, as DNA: TGTGCCAGCAGCTTATGGCCTGGTCTGGTAAACTATGGCTACACCTTC.

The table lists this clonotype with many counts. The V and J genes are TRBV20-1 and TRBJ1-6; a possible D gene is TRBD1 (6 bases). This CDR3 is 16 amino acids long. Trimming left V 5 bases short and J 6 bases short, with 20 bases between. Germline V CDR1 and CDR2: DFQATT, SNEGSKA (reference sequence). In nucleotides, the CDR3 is TGCAGTGCTGGTTATGCATTGGGGGCGCTTAATTCACCCCTCCACTTT. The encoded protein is CSAGYALGALNSPLHF.

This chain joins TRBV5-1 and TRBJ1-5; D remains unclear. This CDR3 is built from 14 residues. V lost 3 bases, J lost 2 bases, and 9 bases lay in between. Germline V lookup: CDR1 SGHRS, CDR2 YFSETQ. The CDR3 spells CASSWVSGNQPQHF. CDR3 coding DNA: TGCGCCAGCAGCTGGGTGAGTGGCAATCAGCCCCAGCATTTT. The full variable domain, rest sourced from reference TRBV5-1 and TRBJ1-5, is KAGVTQTPRYLIKTRGQQVTLSCSPISGHRSVSWYQQTPGQGLQFLFEYFSETQRNKGNFPGRFSGRQFSNSRSEMNVSTLELGDSALYLCASSWVSGNQPQHFGDGTRLSIL.

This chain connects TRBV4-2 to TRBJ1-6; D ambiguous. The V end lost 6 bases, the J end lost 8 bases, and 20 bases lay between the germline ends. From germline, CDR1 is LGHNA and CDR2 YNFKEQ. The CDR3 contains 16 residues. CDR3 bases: TGTGCCAGCAGGTGCCGAATCTCTCATCGGGATTCACCCCTCCACTTT. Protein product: CASRCRISHRDSPLHF.

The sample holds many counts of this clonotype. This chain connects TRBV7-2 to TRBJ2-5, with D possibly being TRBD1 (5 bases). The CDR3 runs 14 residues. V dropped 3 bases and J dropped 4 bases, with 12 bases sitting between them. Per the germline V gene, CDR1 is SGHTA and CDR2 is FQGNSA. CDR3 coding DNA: TGTGCCAGCAGCTTTCAGTGGGGCGGAGAGACCCAGTACTTC. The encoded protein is CASSFQWGGETQYF.

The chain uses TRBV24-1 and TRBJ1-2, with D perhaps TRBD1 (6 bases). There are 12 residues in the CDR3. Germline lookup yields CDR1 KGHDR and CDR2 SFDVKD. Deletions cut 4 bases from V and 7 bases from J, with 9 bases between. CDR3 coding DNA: TGTGCCACCAGTGAAAACAGGGTTGGCTACACCTTC. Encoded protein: CATSENRVGYTF.

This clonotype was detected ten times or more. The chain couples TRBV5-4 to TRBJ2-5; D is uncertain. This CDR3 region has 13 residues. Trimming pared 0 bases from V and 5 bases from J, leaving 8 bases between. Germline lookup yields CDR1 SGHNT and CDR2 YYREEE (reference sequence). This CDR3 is CASSLDRSETQYF. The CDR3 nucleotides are TGTGCCAGCAGCTTGGATCGATCGGAGACCCAGTACTTC. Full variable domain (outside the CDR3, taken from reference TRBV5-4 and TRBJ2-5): ETGVTQSPTHLIKTRGQQVTLRCSSQSGHNTVSWYQQALGQGPQFIFQYYREEENGRGNFPPRFSGLQFPNYSSELNVNALELDDSALYLCASSLDRSETQYFGPGTRLLVL.

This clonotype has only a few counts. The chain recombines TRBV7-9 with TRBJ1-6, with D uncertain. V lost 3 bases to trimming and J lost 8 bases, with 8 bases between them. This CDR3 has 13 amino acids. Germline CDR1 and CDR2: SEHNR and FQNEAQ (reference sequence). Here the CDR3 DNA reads TGTGCCAGCAGCTTCGCTAGGGATTCACCCCTCCACTTT. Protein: CASSFARDSPLHF.

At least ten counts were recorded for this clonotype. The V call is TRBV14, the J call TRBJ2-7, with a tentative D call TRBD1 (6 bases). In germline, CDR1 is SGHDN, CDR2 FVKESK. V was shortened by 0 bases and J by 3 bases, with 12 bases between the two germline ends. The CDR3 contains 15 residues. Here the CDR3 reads CASSQDLGGDYEQYF. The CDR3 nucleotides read TGTGCCAGCAGCCAAGATTTAGGGGGTGACTACGAGCAGTACTTC.

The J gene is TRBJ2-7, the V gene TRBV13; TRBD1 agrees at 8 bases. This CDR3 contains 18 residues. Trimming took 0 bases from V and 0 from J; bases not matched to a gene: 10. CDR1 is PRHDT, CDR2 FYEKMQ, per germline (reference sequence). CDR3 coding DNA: TGTGCCAGCAGCTTAGGTCCATTGGGACAGGCAAACTCCTACGAGCAGTACTTC. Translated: CASSLGPLGQANSYEQYF. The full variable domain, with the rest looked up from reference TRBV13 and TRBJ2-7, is AAGVIQSPRHLIKEKRETATLKCYPIPRHDTVYWYQQGPGQDPQFLISFYEKMQSDKGSIPDRFSAQQFSDYHSELNMSSLELGDSALYFCASSLGPLGQANSYEQYFGPGTRLTVT.